The clone carrying this TCR beta chain was seen repeatedly, ten times or more. Template material for amplifying TCR beta CDR3 regions consisted of RNA transcripts. The primer set for the first-round RT-PCR of the TCR CDR3 was HTBI. TCRdb re-derived calls from the multiplex PCR reads in MiXCR, one entry per CDR3 protein. The table includes more than 550,000 distinct CDR3 sequences, approximately 15% detected once. The CDR3 is made up of 18 amino acids. The trim removed 5 bases at V and 9 bases at J, leaving 16 bases unmatched. CDR1 is MDHEN, CDR2 SYDVKM, per germline. These data belong to a study of T cells in Graves' hyperthyroidism and ophthalmopathy. The study excluded patients with uncontrolled infection, other autoimmune disease, pregnancy or lactation.

The sequencing input was blood. This chain connects TRBV28 to TRBJ1-6; 10 positions agree with TRBD1. This TCR came from a man aged 45 to 65 with Graves' hyperthyroidism. CDR3 sequence reads: CASSPTTGGAGLGSPLHF. In nucleotides, the CDR3 is TGTGCCAGCAGTCCGACGACAGGGGGCGCAGGATTAGGTTCACCCCTCCACTTT.